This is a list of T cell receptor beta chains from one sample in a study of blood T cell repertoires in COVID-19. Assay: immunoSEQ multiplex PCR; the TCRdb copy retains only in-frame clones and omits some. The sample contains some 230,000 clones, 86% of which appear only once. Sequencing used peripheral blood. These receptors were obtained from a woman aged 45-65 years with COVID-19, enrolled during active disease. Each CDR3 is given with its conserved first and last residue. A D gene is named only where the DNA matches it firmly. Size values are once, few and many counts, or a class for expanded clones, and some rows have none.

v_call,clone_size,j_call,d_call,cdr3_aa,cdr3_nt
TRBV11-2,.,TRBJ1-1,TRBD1,CASSPTGITEAFF,TGTGCCAGCAGCCCGACAGGGATCACTGAAGCTTTCTTT
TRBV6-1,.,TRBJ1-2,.,CASSEGHVHTF,TGTGCCAGCAGTGAAGGACACGTCCACACCTTC
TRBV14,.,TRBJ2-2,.,CASSQVIGGELFF,TGTGCCAGCAGCCAAGTCATCGGCGGGGAGCTGTTTTTT
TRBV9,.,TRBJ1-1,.,CASSVQGMNTEAFF,TGTGCCAGCAGCGTTCAGGGGATGAACACTGAAGCTTTCTTT
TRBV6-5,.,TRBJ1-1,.,CASSRSKNTEAFF,TGTGCCAGCAGCCGGAGCAAGAACACTGAAGCTTTCTTT
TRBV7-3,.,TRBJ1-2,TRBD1,CASSPDRDHGYTF,TGTGCCAGCAGCCCCGACAGGGACCATGGCTACACCTTC
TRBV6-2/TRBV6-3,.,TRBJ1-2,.,CASSWTPYGGYTF,TGTGCCAGCAGTTGGACACCCTATGGTGGCTACACCTTC
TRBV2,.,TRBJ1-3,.,CAITRRPGNTIYF,TGTGCCATCACCAGGAGGCCTGGAAACACCATATATTTT
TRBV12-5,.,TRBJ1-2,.,CASGLLLRGGYTF,TGTGCTAGTGGTTTGCTGCTCAGGGGAGGCTACACCTTC
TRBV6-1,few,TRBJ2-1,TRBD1,CASSELSPSTGGLSEQFF,TGTGCCAGCAGTGAATTAAGTCCTAGCACAGGGGGCTTATCTGAGCAGTTCTTC
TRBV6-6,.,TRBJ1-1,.,CASSTIEVNTEAFF,TGTGCCAGCAGCACTATCGAGGTGAACACTGAAGCTTTCTTT
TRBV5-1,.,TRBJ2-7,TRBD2,CASSLGLAGEEQYF,TGCGCCAGCAGCTTGGGACTAGCGGGGGAAGAGCAGTACTTC
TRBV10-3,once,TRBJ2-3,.,CAITDGTSTDTQYF,TGTGCCATCACCGATGGGACTAGCACAGATACGCAGTATTTT
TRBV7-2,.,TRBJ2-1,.,CASSLAVWGGEQFF,TGTGCCAGCAGCTTGGCCGTTTGGGGAGGTGAGCAGTTCTTC
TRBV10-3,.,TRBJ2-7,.,CAISRDKYHEQYF,TGTGCCATCTCCCGGGACAAGTACCACGAGCAGTACTTC
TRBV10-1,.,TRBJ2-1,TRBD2,CASSATGLAEYNEQFF,TGCGCCAGCAGTGCCACCGGACTAGCGGAGTACAATGAGCAGTTCTTC
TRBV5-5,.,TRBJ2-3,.,CASSLSIKDTQYF,TGTGCCAGCAGCTTGTCTATCAAAGATACGCAGTATTTT